The text below deals with one T cell receptor (beta chain). Its antigen is unidentified. PCR used 60 Vbeta primers and 13 Jbeta primers. Repertoires were generated with immunoSEQ multiplex PCR, while TCRdb's copy carries only in-frame clones and drops some. Listed are 200,000 to 250,000 clones; over 0.95% falls within the top ten. Germline loops: CDR1 SEHNR, CDR2 FQNEAQ (reference sequence). After removal of 5 bases from V and 1 base from J, the junction contained 7 bases not matched to a gene. The CDR3 sequence is 16 residues long. The data were taken from a study of cytomegalovirus exposure and HLA in healthy donors. General observations from the study: In a later analysis, CMV-associated beta chains were mostly HLA-associated, it appeared. TCR association rates varied by HLA locus in a later analysis, with DRB1 highest and HLA-C lowest.

V usage is TRBV7-9 and J usage is TRBJ2-3, with TRBD2 identical over 9 bases. The clonotype was recovered from a girl aged 2 to 10 in good health and CMV-seropositive. The sample consisted of PBMCs. The CDR3 sequence is CASSPTSGGGTDTQYF. As DNA, the CDR3 is TGTGCCAGCAGCCCGACTAGCGGAGGAGGCACAGATACGCAGTATTTT.